These 8 T cell receptor beta chains were all obtained from the same sample, sequenced in a study of cytomegalovirus exposure and HLA in healthy donors. Repertoires were generated with immunoSEQ multiplex PCR, while TCRdb's copy carries only in-frame clones and drops some. The sample comprises roughly 190,000 clones, more than 70% of which are singletons, and around 1.6% rests with the top ten. Source material: PBMCs. Every receptor here comes from a young woman in good health and CMV-seronegative.

J is TRBJ2-2 and V is TRBV5-1; D call uncertain. There are 16 residues in the CDR3. Germline CDR1 reads SGHRS; CDR2 reads YFSETQ. The germline V and J ends were trimmed by 3 bases and 1 base, with 13 bases remaining between them. The CDR3 coding sequence is TGCGCCAGCAGCTCATCGCCGGGTATGAACACCGGGGAGCTGTTTTTT. Its translation is CASSSSPGMNTGELFF.

The chain joins TRBV6-5 to TRBJ2-7; 9 positions agree with TRBD1. This CDR3 has 14 residues. The V gene end was trimmed by 6 bases and the J gene end by 1 base; junction bases not matched to a gene: 4. CDR1 is MNHEY and CDR2 is SVGAGI in the germline V gene. The CDR3: CASRPDRGSYEQYF. The CDR3 DNA reads TGTGCCAGCAGACCGGACAGGGGATCCTACGAGCAGTACTTC.

The CDR3 loop reads CASSQDGLAGQETQYF. CDR3 DNA sequence: TGTGCCAGCAGCCAAGACGGACTAGCGGGACAAGAGACCCAGTACTTC. The J gene is TRBJ2-5, the V gene TRBV9; 12 bases align to TRBD2. The CDR3 sequence is 16 residues long. Trimming cost V 4 bases and J 2 bases; bases outside gene matches: 6. CDR1 SGDLS and CDR2 YYNGEE come from the germline V gene.

The chain employs TRBV10-3 and TRBJ1-2; D not certain. The CDR3 covers 13 residues. V was pared by 6 bases and J by 8 bases, with 16 bases between. Germline CDR1 and CDR2: ENHRY and SYGVKD. CDR3 residues: CAIRIGGIGGYTF. The DNA of the CDR3 is TGTGCCATCAGGATTGGAGGGATAGGAGGCTACACCTTC.

The J gene is TRBJ2-5, the V gene TRBV7-2, with 9 nucleotides matching TRBD2. CDR3 length equals 15 residues. Per germline, CDR1 SGHTA and CDR2 FQGNSA. The ends lost 3 bases at V and 5 bases at J; junction bases unmatched: 7. The CDR3 reads CASSFQRGAGETQYF. Written as DNA, the CDR3 is TGTGCCAGCAGCTTCCAGCGGGGGGCCGGGGAGACCCAGTACTTC.

The V and J genes are TRBV6-5 and TRBJ2-7; TRBD2 agrees at 8 bases. Per the germline V gene, CDR1 is MNHEY and CDR2 is SVGAGI. The CDR3 totals 15 residues. V dropped 6 bases and J dropped 0; count of bases not matched to a gene: 7. The CDR3 DNA is TGTGCCAGCAGGTATAGCGGGAACCCCTCCTACGAGCAGTACTTC. This codes for CASRYSGNPSYEQYF.

The rearrangement links TRBV7-2 to TRBJ2-3; 7 bases line up with TRBD1. Germline values: CDR1 SGHTA, CDR2 FQGNSA. The trim removed 3 bases at V and 2 bases at J, leaving 5 bases unmatched. The CDR3 runs 15 residues. CDR3 amino acids: CASSLRQGNTDTQYF. DNA of the CDR3: TGTGCCAGCAGCTTGCGACAGGGTAACACAGATACGCAGTATTTT.

The J gene is TRBJ1-5, the V gene TRBV15; D gene ambiguous. The CDR3 has 16 residues. Deletions cut 0 bases from V and 2 bases from J, with 11 bases between. In germline, CDR1 is LNHNV, CDR2 YYDKDF (reference sequence). The CDR3 protein is CATSRDSDGGNQPQHF. The CDR3 nucleotides read TGTGCCACCAGCAGAGATTCGGACGGGGGCAATCAGCCCCAGCATTTT.